One and the same sample provided the 18 T cell receptor beta chains below, sequenced in a study of blood T cell repertoires in acute mononucleosis. Sequencing used immunoSEQ multiplex PCR; TCRdb keeps in-frame clones, though not all of them. The profile shows 1,500 to 1,600 clones, around a quarter of them singletons. As for time point: convalescence about 6 months (5-8 months) after acute presentation (visit 7). The material sequenced was EBV YVL epitope tetramer+ CD8+ T cells sorted from PBMCs, taken during convalescence from infectious mononucleosis. Subset of the sample: CD8 T cells binding a tetramer with EBV BRLF1 109-117 peptide (YVL-BR). These receptors came from a woman between 18 and 29 years old with infectious mononucleosis caused by EBV.

As for this clone: An end of the junction does not agree with germline; a read error may underlie this. The V call is TRBV29-1, the J call TRBJ2-4, with a weak D call TRBD2 (6 bases). Germline V lookup: CDR1 SQVTM, CDR2 ANQGSEA. The CDR3 length is 15 residues. CDR3 in DNA: TGCTGCGTTGTTCTGGGGGGTCTAGCCAAAAACATTCAGTACTTC. It encodes CCVVLGGLAKNIQYF.

Comments on this clone: A far larger clone is one base from this, pointing to a likely read error. The genes are TRBV27 and TRBJ1-1; 7 bases are shared with TRBD1. The CDR3 loop spans 16 amino acids. Germline V gene lookup returns CDR1 MNHEY and CDR2 SMNVEV (reference sequence). Losses at the gene ends were 3 bases for V and 0 bases for J; bases not matched to a gene: 7. The CDR3 sequence: CASSFPGQTMNTEAFF. Here the CDR3 DNA reads TGTGCCAGCAGTTTTCCGGGACAGACAATGAACACTGAAGCTTTCTTT.

This clone occurred many times. This rearrangement joins TRBV7-3 to TRBJ2-7; 7 bases are a match to TRBD1. Germline trimming cut 6 bases from V and 1 base from J; bases unmatched to any gene: 3. Germline V gene data show CDR1 as SGHTA and CDR2 as FQGTGA. The CDR3 length is 13 residues. The CDR3 region is CASSWTGSYEQYF. CDR3 sequence (DNA): TGTGCCAGCAGTTGGACAGGTTCCTACGAGCAGTACTTC.

With respect to this clone: Being one base from a much bigger clone, this may be a read error. The rearrangement joins TRBV6-5 to TRBJ2-1; D may match TRBD1 or TRBD2 (5 bases each). The CDR3 has 14 residues. Trimming cost V 9 bases and J 2 bases, with 14 bases left between them. Germline V lookup: CDR1 MNHEY, CDR2 SVGAGI. This chain's CDR3 is CASTGGVTYNEQFF. The CDR3 DNA is TGTGCCAGTACTGGGGGAGTGACCTACAATGAGCAGTTCTTC.

Concerning this clone itself: Given a far larger clone just one base away, this is likely a sequencing read error. Additional DNA sequences in this sample encode the identical CDR3. The chain is built from TRBV28 and TRBJ1-5; a possible D gene is TRBD1 (6 bases). V lost 3 bases, J lost 7 bases, and 16 bases lay in between. The germline gives CDR1 MDHEN, CDR2 SYDVKM. The CDR3 has 15 residues. The CDR3, as DNA: TGTGCCAGCAGTTTCCTTCTGGGGGGGGCGCAGCCCCAGCATTTT. It encodes CASSFLLGGAQPQHF.

This clone was observed a few times. CDR3 sequence: CASSAHNEQFF. Written as DNA, the CDR3 is TGTGCCAGCAGTGCCCACAATGAGCAGTTCTTC. The V and J genes are TRBV19 and TRBJ2-1, with D uncertain. The CDR3 has 11 residues. V was trimmed by 9 bases and J by 5 bases, leaving 8 bases between them. The germline V gene encodes CDR1 LNHDA and CDR2 SQIVND (reference sequence).

This clone was counted many times. The V call is TRBV28, the J call TRBJ2-4, with D possibly being TRBD1 (5 bases). TRBJ2-5 explains the end of the DNA better; the J call may be wrong. This CDR3 contains 15 residues. CDR1 is MDHEN and CDR2 is SYDVKM in the germline V gene. This chain's CDR3 is CASRPTLGQAETQYF. The DNA of the CDR3 is TGTGCCAGCAGACCTACTCTGGGGCAAGCGGAGACCCAGTACTTC.

Details on this clone: It differs at one base from a far larger clone, so likely a read error. The chain employs TRBV27 and TRBJ1-1, with TRBD1 matching 7 bases. V was clipped by 7 bases and J by 0 bases; unmatched bases: 11. The CDR3 covers 16 residues. The germline V gene encodes CDR1 MNHEY and CDR2 SMNVEV (reference sequence). The CDR3 DNA sequence: TGTGCCAGCATTTTTCTGGGACAGACAATGAACACTGAAGCTTTCTTT. It codes for CASIFLGQTMNTEAFF.

This clone was recorded only once. A far larger clone is just one base off, so this is likely a read error. V gene TRBV27 combines with J gene TRBJ2-1, with 7 bases aligning to TRBD1. Losses at the gene ends were 4 bases for V and 10 bases for J; bases not matched to a gene: 7. Germline assignment: CDR1 MNHEY and CDR2 SMNVEV (reference sequence). CDR3 length: 13 residues. CDR3 amino acids: CASSWTGSYEQFF. The CDR3 DNA is TGTGCCAGCAGTTGGACAGGTTCCTACGAGCAGTTCTTC.

The chain uses TRBV28 and TRBJ1-5; D might be TRBD1 (6 bases). The germline V gene has CDR1 MDHEN and CDR2 SYDVKM. V lost 3 bases and J lost 13, with 16 bases in between. The CDR3 loop spans 13 amino acids. CDR3 nucleotides: TGTGCCAGCAGTTTCCTTCTGGGGGGGGCTCAGCATTTT. This encodes CASSFLLGGAQHF.

As regards this clone: A read error is the likely source, as a far larger clone sits one nucleotide away. The chain links TRBV29-1 to TRBJ2-7; D might be TRBD1 or TRBD2, each matching 5 bases. The CDR3 consists of 13 residues. With 7 bases removed from V and 4 bases from J, the gap between germline ends came to 17 bases. Per the germline V gene, CDR1 is SQVTM and CDR2 is ANQGSEA. The CDR3 DNA reads as TGCAGCGGCGGAGGCAGGGCACTGTACGAGCAGTACTTC. Translation: CSGGGRALYEQYF.

Only a few counts were recorded for this clone. A far larger clone is one base from this, pointing to a likely read error. V and J are TRBV6-5 and TRBJ2-1; TRBD1 matches 7 bases. The CDR3 contains 13 residues. The germline gives CDR1 MNHEY, CDR2 SVGAGI. With 4 bases clipped from V and 10 bases from J, the junction kept 7 bases outside the gene matches. Here the CDR3 DNA reads TGTGCCAGCAGTTGGACAGGTTCCTACGAGCAGTTCTTC. Residues: CASSWTGSYEQFF.

With respect to this clone: Because the CDR3 is missing its conserved closing phenylalanine or tryptophan, this is likely a read error. The DNA is omitted, as the CDR3 cannot be located on it reliably, and the CDR3 follows TCRdb's listing. The chain recombines TRBV25-1 with TRBJ2-7; the listed D gene, TRBD2, was not tested against the DNA. Germline CDR1 MGHDK, CDR2 SYGVNS. The CDR3 totals 12 residues, both ends included. CDR3 region: CARSDLGGGGIP.

The rearrangement uses TRBV13 and TRBJ2-1, with a tentative D call TRBD1 (5 bases). The CDR3 length is 14 residues. The germline CDR1 and CDR2 sequences are PRHDT and FYEKMQ (reference sequence). Trimming stripped 3 bases from V and 4 bases from J, with 10 bases between. The CDR3 spells CASSFDPGYNEQFF. The CDR3 region has the DNA TGTGCCAGCAGCTTCGACCCAGGGTACAATGAGCAGTTCTTC.

The chain combines TRBV29-1 with TRBJ1-2; D is possibly TRBD1 (6 bases). CDR3 length: 13 residues. Germline V gene sequence: CDR1 SQVTM, CDR2 ANQGSEA. The CDR3: CSATRQDNYGYTF. The CDR3 DNA reads as TGCAGTGCCACTCGACAGGATAACTATGGCTACACCTTC.

This clone was counted at least ten times. This sequence joins TRBV28 and TRBJ1-5; D might be TRBD1 (6 bases). The CDR3 is 15 amino acids. The ends were cut back, 6 bases at V and 7 bases at J, with 19 bases in the middle. Germline values: CDR1 MDHEN, CDR2 SYDVKM. CDR3 in DNA: TGTGCCAGCAGAGCCCTGTCGGGGGGCGGCCAGCCCCAGCATTTT. It is translated as CASRALSGGGQPQHF.

In its sample, this clone ranks as large. The chain has TRBV27 and TRBJ1-2, with D possibly TRBD1 on 6 matching bases. CDR1 MNHEY and CDR2 SMNVEV come from the germline V gene (reference sequence). The CDR3 runs to 15 residues. V shed 5 bases and J shed 0 bases, with 13 bases lying between them. Written as DNA, the CDR3 is TGTGCCAGCAGTAACTTCGGGACAACTAACTATGGCTACACCTTC. Its translation is CASSNFGTTNYGYTF.

This sequence joins TRBV7-9 and TRBJ1-2, with no clear D. The V end lost 6 bases, the J end lost 8 bases, and 19 bases lay between the germline ends. The V gene's germline CDR1 is SEHNR and CDR2 FQNEAQ (reference sequence). This CDR3 is 14 amino acids long. Written as DNA, the CDR3 is TGTGCCAGCAGTGAGTACGGCTCCGGCGCGGGCTACACCTTC. It codes for CASSEYGSGAGYTF.